Sequencing of this T cell receptor (beta chain) was carried out in a study of CD8 T cells in ankylosing spondylitis. Germline CDR1 is SGHRS and CDR2 is YFSETQ. The CDR3 covers 13 residues. The trim removed 5 bases at V and 5 bases at J, leaving 6 bases unmatched. A quantitative 5'-RACE method, one with molecular barcodes, was used to make TCR beta libraries. TCRdb re-called the 5' RACE reads through MiXCR, storing one row per CDR3 protein. The table records 670,000 or so distinct CDR3 sequences, around a fifth of them present only once. Study-level findings and limits: It appeared that ankylosing spondylitis blood was characterized by a TCR beta motif of several highly homologous variants.

This clonotype was found a few times. Its antigen remains unknown. The sample comprised blood, either unsorted or a sorted T cell fraction (not recorded which). This sequence was found in a male donor with ankylosing spondylitis. This chain joins TRBV5-1 and TRBJ2-5; the match to TRBD1 covers 7 bases. The CDR3 nucleotides are TGCGCCAGCAGTTACCAGGGGGAGGAGACCCAGTACTTC. This sequence encodes CASSYQGEETQYF.